The source of this TCR beta chain is a study of beta chain features in type 1 diabetes (dated by TCRdb to the late 2010s). With regard to the full study: No differences in mean age, gender distribution, total cell number or subset yield were found between patients and healthy donors. Whereas all 30 or so donors provided naive and central memory subsets, regulatory and stem cell-like memory subsets were isolated from just 8 patients and roughly 8 healthy donors. Across all samples, almost 110 million sorted cells were examined, and cell number per subset correlated strongly with RNA yield. In the study, recently diagnosed type 1 diabetes patients and matched healthy donors were compared on the TCRB repertoires of their sorted circulating CD4+ T cell subsets.

For this clone: Its antigen is unknown. No qualities accompany the bases; no much larger clone lies one base away.

From each donor, a single peripheral blood sample of approximately 110 mL on average was drawn into heparinised tubes. A BD FACSAria II was used to sort naive, central memory, regulatory and stem cell-like memory CD4+ T cells with a panel that included CD45RO, CCR7, CD25, CD127, CD95 and CD27. Every sorted population had a purity above 98%. Right away, PBMCs were isolated by Lymphoprep density gradient centrifugation and were stained directly, with no culture step. So that batch effects would be minimized, each experiment stained and sorted samples in pairs, pairing one healthy donor with one patient. All of the isolated RNA was reverse transcribed with the High Capacity cDNA Reverse Transcription Kit, so expressed TCRB transcripts were sequenced. Deep immunoSEQ sequencing was performed on naive, central memory and regulatory T cell samples, with an average of approximately 4 million total reads per sample. After sorted cells were lysed in RLT buffer, RNA was extracted with DNase-treated RNeasy Micro or Mini kits, with the choice depending on cell number. To prevent cross-contamination, every cell subset was processed on its own, while patient and healthy donor samples were processed together. The immunoSEQ multiplex PCR was used to amplify TCRB sequences from cDNA, generating 87-bp fragments that spanned the CDR3 region. Sequencing of the amplicons was done on the Illumina HiSeq platform. Under the source paper's analysis protocol: PCR bias was corrected computationally using synthetic template baselines, and reads within Hamming distance 2 were collapsed, with unmergeable singletons discarded. Reads were aligned to IMGT to assign V, D and J genes, CDR3 length, and insertions or deletions at six rearrangement sites. Clonotype counts were normalized to sorted cell number within each subset before computing true diversity and Gini coefficients with the tcR R package. Repertoire sharing was quantified using the overlap coefficient calculated on TCRB nucleotide sequences. Out-of-frame TCRB sequences from naive cells were analyzed to stand in for the pre-selection repertoire. TCRdb took this table from immuneACCESS and kept in-frame rearrangements with V and J called. Such tables lack part of the clones; where checked against another copy, unresolved V genes explain under half of the gap, and the rest is unexplained. The D gene and trimming were derived from the DNA, and the V and J assignments and clone size from that table. This sample comprises roughly 730,000 clones, around an eighth of them detected only once. 0.022% of the sample is held by the ten biggest clonotypes.

Study-wide findings and limitations: Patients with type 1 diabetes made fewer insertions and deleted more nucleotides at VDJ recombination sites, implying thymic rearrangement abnormalities. The naive, central memory and regulatory TCRB repertoires appeared to resemble one another more closely among patients than among healthy donors. A moderate but significant shortening of TCRB CDR3 length was observed in type 1 diabetes patients in all four CD4+ subsets. Only small numbers of individuals were included in the HLA sub-analyses, which left unresolved whether HLA type had any influence on TCRB rearrangement. Shorter templates might have been favored by PCR, but patient and control samples were amplified and corrected together, so both groups would have been affected equally by any skew. Sequencing cDNA rather than genomic DNA could over-represent highly expressing activated cells, although activation and CD3 levels did not differ between groups.

CDR1 and CDR2 were assigned from the germline V gene as SNHLY and FYNNEI. Reading from cysteine to phenylalanine, the CDR3 counts 15 amino acids. Only CDR3 DNA remains: 45 bases, in frame from the first base. V loses 1 base at its end and J loses 4 bases; junction bases beyond the gene matches: 3. The clonotype comes from a man aged 18 to 30 with type 1 diabetes. The chain joins TRBV2 to TRBJ2-1; TRBD2 lines up with 8 middle nucleotides. The sample consisted of naive CD4+ T cells from blood. Read against the paper, the sample's cell subset or site label means: true naive CD4+ T cells. The DNA sequence is given as TGTGCCAGCAGTGAAGGACTAGCGAGGTACAATGAGCAGTTCTTC. This encodes CASSEGLARYNEQFF.